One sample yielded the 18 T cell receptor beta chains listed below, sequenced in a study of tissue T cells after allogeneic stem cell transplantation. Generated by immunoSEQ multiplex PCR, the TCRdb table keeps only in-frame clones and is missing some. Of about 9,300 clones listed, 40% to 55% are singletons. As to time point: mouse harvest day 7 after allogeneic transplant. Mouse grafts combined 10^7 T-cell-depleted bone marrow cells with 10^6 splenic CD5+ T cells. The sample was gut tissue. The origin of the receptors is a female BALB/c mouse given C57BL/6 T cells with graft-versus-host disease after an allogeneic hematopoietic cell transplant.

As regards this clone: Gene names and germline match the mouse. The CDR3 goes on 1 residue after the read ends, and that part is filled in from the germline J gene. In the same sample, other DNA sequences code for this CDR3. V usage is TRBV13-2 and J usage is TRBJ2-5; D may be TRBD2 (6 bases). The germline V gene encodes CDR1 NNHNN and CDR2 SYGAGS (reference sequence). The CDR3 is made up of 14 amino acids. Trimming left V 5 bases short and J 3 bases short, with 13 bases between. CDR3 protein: CASGGPGLQDTQYF. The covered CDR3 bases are TGTGCCAGCGGCGGGCCGGGACTACAAGACACCCAGTAC.

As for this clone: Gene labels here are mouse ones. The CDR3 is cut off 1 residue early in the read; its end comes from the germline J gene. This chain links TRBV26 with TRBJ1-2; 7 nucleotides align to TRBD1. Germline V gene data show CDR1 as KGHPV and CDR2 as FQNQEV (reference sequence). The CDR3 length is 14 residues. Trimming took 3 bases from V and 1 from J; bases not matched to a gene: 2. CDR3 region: CASSLGDRNSDYTF. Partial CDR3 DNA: TGTGCCAGCAGTCTAGGGGACAGAAACTCCGACTACACC. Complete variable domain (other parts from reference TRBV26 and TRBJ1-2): NSKVIQTPRYLVKGQGQKAKMRCIPEKGHPVVFWYQQNKNNEFKFLINFQNQEVLQQIDMTEKRFSAECPSNSPCSLEIQSSEAGDSALYLCASSLGDRNSDYTFGSGTRLLVI.

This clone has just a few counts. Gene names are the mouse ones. The sequenced CDR3 bases are TGTGCCAGCAGTTCGGGCAGGGTCAATTCGCCCCTCTAC. Translated: CASSSGRVNSPLY. The whole CDR3 protein is CASSSGRVNSPLYF. This sequence joins TRBV26 and TRBJ1-6; maybe TRBD1 (5 bases). The CDR3 extends 1 residue past the end of the read, so its final part is completed from the germline J gene. TRBJ1-6 is designated an ORF whose function remains uncertain. Germline values: CDR1 KGHPV, CDR2 FQNQEV (reference sequence). Trimming removed 5 bases from V and 7 bases from J, with 12 bases in between. CDR3 length: 14 residues.

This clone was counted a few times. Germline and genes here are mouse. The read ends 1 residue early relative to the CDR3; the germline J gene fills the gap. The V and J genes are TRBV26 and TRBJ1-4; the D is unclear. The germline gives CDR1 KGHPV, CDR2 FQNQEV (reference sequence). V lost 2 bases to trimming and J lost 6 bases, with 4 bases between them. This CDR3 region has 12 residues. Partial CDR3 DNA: TGTGCCAGCAGTCTGGACTACGAAAGATTATTT. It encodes CASSLDYERLF. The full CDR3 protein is CASSLDYERLFF.

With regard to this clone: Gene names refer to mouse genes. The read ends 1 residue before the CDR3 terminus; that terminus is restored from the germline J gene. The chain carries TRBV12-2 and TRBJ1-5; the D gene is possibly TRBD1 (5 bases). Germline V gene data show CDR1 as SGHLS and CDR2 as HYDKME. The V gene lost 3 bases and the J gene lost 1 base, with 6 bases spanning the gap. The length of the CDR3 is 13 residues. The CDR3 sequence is CASSWDNNQAPLF. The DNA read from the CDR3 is TGTGCCAGCTCTTGGGACAACAACCAGGCTCCGCTT.

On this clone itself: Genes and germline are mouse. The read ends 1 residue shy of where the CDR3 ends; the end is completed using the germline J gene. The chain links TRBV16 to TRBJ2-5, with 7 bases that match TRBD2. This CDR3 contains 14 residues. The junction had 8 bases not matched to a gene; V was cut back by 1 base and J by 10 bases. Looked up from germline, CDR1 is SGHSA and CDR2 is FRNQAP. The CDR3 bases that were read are TGTGCAAGCAGCTTAGGGCTGGGGGAAATCCCCCAGTAC. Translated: CASSLGLGEIPQY. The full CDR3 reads CASSLGLGEIPQYF.

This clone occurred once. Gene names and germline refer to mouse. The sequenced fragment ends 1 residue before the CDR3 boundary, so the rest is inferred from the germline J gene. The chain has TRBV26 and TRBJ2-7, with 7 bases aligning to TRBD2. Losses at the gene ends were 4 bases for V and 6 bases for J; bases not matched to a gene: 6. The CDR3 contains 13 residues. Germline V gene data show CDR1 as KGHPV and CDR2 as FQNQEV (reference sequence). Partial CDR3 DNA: TGTGCCAGCAGTCCCGGGGGGGGGTTTGAACAGTAC. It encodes CASSPGGGFEQY. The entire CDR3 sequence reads CASSPGGGFEQYF.

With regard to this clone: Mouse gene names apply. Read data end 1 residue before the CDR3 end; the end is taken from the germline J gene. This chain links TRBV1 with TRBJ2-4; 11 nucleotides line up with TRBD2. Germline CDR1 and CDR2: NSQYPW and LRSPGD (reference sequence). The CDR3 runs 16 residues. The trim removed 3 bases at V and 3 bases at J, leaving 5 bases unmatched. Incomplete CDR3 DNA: TGCACCTGCAGTGCCGGGGACTGGGGGCCCCAAAACACCTTGTAC. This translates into CTCSAGDWGPQNTLY. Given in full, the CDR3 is CTCSAGDWGPQNTLYF.

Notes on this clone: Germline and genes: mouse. CDR3 loop: CASSYDWGNTLYF. The part of the CDR3 DNA that was read is TGTGCCAGCAGCTATGACTGGGGAAACACCTTGTAC. The chain uses TRBV4 and TRBJ2-4; 8 nucleotides line up with TRBD2. From the germline J gene comes the end of the CDR3, since the read stops 1 residue before it. This CDR3 has 13 residues. Germline V CDR1 and CDR2: LGHDT, YNNKQL (reference sequence). The junction had 1 base not matched to a gene; V was cut back by 3 bases and J by 5 bases.

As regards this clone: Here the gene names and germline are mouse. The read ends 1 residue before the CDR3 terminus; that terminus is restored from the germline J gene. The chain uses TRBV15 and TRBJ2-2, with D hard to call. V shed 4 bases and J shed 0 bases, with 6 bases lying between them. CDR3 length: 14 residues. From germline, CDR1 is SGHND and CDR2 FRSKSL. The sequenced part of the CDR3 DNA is TGTGCCAGCAGTTATGGGACAAACACCGGGCAGCTCTAC. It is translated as CASSYGTNTGQLY. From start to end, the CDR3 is CASSYGTNTGQLYF.

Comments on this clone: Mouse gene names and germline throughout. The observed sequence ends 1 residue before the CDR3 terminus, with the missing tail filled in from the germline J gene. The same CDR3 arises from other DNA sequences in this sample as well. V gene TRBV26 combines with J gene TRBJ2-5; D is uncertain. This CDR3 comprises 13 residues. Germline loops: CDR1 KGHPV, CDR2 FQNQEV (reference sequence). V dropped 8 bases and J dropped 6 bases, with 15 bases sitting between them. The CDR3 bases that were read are TGTGCCAGCGCCCGACAAGGTGAGGACACCCAGTAC. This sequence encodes CASARQGEDTQY. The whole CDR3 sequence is CASARQGEDTQYF.

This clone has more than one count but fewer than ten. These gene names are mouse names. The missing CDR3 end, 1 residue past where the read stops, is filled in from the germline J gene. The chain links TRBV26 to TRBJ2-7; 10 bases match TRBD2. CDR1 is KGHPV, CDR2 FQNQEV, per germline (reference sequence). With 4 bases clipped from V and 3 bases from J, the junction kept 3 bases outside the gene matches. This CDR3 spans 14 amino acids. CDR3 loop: CASSRGLGVYEQYF. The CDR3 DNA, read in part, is TGTGCCAGCAGTCGCGGACTGGGGGTCTATGAACAGTAC.

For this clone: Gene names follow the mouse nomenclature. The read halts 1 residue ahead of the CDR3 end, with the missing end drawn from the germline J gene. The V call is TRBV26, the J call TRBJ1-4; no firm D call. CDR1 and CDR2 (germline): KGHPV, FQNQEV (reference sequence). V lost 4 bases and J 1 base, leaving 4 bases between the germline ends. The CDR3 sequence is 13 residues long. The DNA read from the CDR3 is TGTGCCAGCAGTCCTCATTCCAACGAAAGATTATTT. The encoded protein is CASSPHSNERLF. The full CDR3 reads CASSPHSNERLFF.

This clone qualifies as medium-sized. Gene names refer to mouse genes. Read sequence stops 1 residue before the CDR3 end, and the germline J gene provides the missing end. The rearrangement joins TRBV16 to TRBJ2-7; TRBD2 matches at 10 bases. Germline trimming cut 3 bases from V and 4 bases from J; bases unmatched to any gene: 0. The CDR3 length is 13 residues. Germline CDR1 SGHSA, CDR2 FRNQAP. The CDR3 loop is CASSLDWGYEQYF. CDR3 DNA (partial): TGTGCAAGCAGCTTGGACTGGGGGTATGAACAGTAC.

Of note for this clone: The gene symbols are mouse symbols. The sequenced part of the CDR3 DNA is TGTGCCAGCTCCCGGGGGCCTGGGGGGTATGAACAGTAC. Translation: CASSRGPGGYEQY. The CDR3 reads in full as CASSRGPGGYEQYF. The chain carries TRBV12-1 and TRBJ2-7; TRBD2 matches at 8 bases. The read ends 1 residue shy of where the CDR3 ends; the end is completed using the germline J gene. The CDR3 totals 14 residues. Germline CDR1 and CDR2: SGHSN and HYEKVE. The V and J ends lost 4 bases and 4 bases, in that order; junction bases with no gene match: 8.

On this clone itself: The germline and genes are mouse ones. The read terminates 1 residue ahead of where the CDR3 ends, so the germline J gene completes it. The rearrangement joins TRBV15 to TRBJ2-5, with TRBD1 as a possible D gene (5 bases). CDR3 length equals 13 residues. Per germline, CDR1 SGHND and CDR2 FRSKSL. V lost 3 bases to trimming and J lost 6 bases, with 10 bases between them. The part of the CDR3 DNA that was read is TGTGCCAGCAGTTTGCAGGGAGGGGACACCCAGTAC. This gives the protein CASSLQGGDTQY. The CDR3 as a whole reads CASSLQGGDTQYF.

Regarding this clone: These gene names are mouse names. The sequenced part of the CDR3 DNA is TGTGCCAGCAGTCAAGGGAACACCCAGTAC. It yields the protein CASSQGNTQY. The CDR3 reads in full as CASSQGNTQYF. The chain joins TRBV26 to TRBJ2-5; D ambiguous. The read falls 1 residue short of the CDR3 end, and the missing part is taken from the germline J gene. CDR3 length equals 11 residues. V lost 4 bases to trimming and J lost 7 bases, with 6 bases between them. Germline V gene sequence: CDR1 KGHPV, CDR2 FQNQEV (reference sequence).

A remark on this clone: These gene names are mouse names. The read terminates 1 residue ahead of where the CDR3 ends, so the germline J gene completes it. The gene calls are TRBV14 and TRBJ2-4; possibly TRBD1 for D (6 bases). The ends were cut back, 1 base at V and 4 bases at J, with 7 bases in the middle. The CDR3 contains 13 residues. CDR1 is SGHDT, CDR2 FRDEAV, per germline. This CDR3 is CASSFGTKNTLYF. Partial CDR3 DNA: TGTGCCAGCAGTTTCGGGACAAAAAACACCTTGTAC.